The T cell receptor beta chain described here comes from a study of shared T cell receptors in the human thymus. This clone showed up just a few times. Clones were sequenced by immunoSEQ multiplex PCR, and TCRdb holds only the in-frame ones, with some missing. In the table there are some 700,000 clones, 70% to 90% of which are singletons. The germline CDR1 and CDR2 sequences are SGHDN and FVKESK. V shed 3 bases and J shed 2 bases, with 13 bases lying between them. This CDR3 comprises 16 residues. This sample was shared with a second study, whose subject was human thymus T cells. That report notes: Donors consisted of healthy Finnish infants (having corrective surgery for congenital heart defects). Corrective cardiac surgery supplied the resected thymus tissue.

The sequenced sample was thymocytes. The TCR sequence derives from a girl under three years old with a congenital heart defect. The V and J genes are TRBV14 and TRBJ2-2; D might be TRBD1 (6 bases). DNA of the CDR3: TGTGCCAGCAGCCATCACGACAGGTTCAACACCGGGGAGCTGTTTTTT. This gives the protein CASSHHDRFNTGELFF.